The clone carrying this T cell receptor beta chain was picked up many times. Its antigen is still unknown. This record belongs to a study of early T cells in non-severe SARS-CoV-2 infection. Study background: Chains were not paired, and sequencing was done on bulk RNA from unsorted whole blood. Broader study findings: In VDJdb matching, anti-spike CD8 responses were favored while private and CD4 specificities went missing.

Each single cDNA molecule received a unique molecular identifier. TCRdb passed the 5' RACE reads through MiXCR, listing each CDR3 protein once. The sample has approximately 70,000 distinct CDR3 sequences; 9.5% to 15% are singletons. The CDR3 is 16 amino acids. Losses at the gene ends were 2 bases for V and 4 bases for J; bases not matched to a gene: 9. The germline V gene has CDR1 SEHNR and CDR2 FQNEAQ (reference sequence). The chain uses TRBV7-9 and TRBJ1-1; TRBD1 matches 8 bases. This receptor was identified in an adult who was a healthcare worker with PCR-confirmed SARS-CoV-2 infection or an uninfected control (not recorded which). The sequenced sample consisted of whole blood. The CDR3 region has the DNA TGTGCCAGCAGCTTATTCCCCCGACAGGGGACCACTGAAGCTTTCTTT. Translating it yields CASSLFPRQGTTEAFF.